What follows is one T cell receptor beta chain and its context. This clonotype showed up just a few times. No antigen is known for it. Base quality data are lacking; no much larger clone is found one base away. Trimming costs V 0 bases and J 1 base, and their ends lie 13 bases apart. The germline V gene (reference sequence) yields LNHNV for CDR1 and YYDKDF for CDR2. From cysteine to phenylalanine, the CDR3 is 16 amino acids long. The kept DNA is CDR3 alone, 48 bases in frame from the first base. The data originate from a study of blood T cells in healthy people across ages (dated by TCRdb to the mid-2010s). Turning to the overall study: In model experiments, template switching captured about one uniquely barcoded TCR beta cDNA molecule for every two T cells. Age-related changes in TCR beta repertoire diversity were measured in the study by deep sequencing normalized with unique cDNA molecular identifiers. Donors were grouped into four age groups: young (average approximately 16 years), middle-aged (under 40), aged (62) and long-lived (approximately 78). To avoid experimental bias, donors of different ages were randomly spread across the sequencing lanes. Two additional independent replicas of 1 million unique cDNA reads from the same blood draw were analyzed for two donors (one aged 18 to 29 and one aged 80 or older). General findings and caveats noted by the study authors: Observed TCR beta diversity per million T cells fell roughly linearly with age, and a significant reduction was already apparent by age about 38. Since profiling was done on bulk unsorted PBMCs, naive and antigen-experienced compartments could not be conclusively compared. Compared with the aged group, the long-lived group had more naive CD4+ T cells, fewer expanded clones and increased TCR diversity, suggesting age selection. Estimates of total diversity based on one million sequenced T cells were regarded as lower bounds and as underestimates. The CMV infection status of donors was not known, potentially confounding age-related changes in expanded clonotypes. The percentage of naive T cells measured by flow cytometry correlated strongly with observed TCR beta diversity.

The receptor library was made with 5' RACE. Sequencing was carried out with an Illumina HiSeq 2500. A second PCR of about 7 to 12 cycles was run with a J-beta primer mix and a sample-barcoded 5' primer. Each TCR beta cDNA molecule received a unique molecular identifier from a template-switch 5' adaptor carrying 12 random nucleotides. At least 3 million CDR3-containing paired-end reads were obtained from each sample. All of the RNA was converted into first-strand cDNA using the Mint cDNA synthesis kit, with a TRBC-specific oligonucleotide serving as the primer. Following uracil-DNA glycosylase treatment, a first 18-cycle PCR with universal primers M1SS and BC2_uni_R was performed on all cDNA. The authors' analysis ran thus. For normalization, 1 million high-quality reads, each with a distinct molecular identifier, were randomly selected from each sample. Instead of being binned into consensus sequences, reads that shared molecular identifiers were thrown out. MiTCR, run with a Q25 quality threshold and the strictest error-elimination algorithm, handled CDR3 identification, clonotype clustering and error correction. Lower-bound total TCR beta diversity was estimated with a nonparametric unseen species model using Euler transformation. TCRdb handled the public reads itself, with Q25 trimming in fastp and clone calling in MiXCR, and kept productive beta chains. When rows share a CDR3 protein, they turn into one entry using the most common DNA and genes. TCRdb assigned the V and J calls; the authors' analysis was not used. The sample contains hundreds of thousands of distinct CDR3 sequences, roughly 44% of them found a single time. Roughly a fifth of the sample is held by the ten biggest clonotypes.

The donors were about 40 Caucasian individuals from Russia, aged 6 to 90 years, who were systemically healthy. Around 10 milliliters of peripheral blood were drawn from each donor into EDTA-treated Vacutainer tubes. PBMCs were isolated by Ficoll-Paque density-gradient centrifugation, with at least 6 million obtained per sample. Trizol reagent was used to extract total RNA from the PBMCs, yielding at least 6 micrograms per sample. Naive CD45RAhigh/CD27high T cell percentages were measured by flow cytometry on a PBMC aliquot from every donor. The sample consisted of blood. The chain joins TRBV15 to TRBJ2-7; no D segment can be confidently identified. This clonotype was obtained from a man in his sixties in good health. The CDR3: CATSRDFGRSSYEQYF. The DNA reads as follows: TGTGCCACCAGCAGAGATTTCGGGCGGTCATCCTACGAGCAGTACTTC.